The rows below give T cell receptor beta chains drawn from one sample of a study of T cells in Graves' hyperthyroidism and ophthalmopathy. TCRdb reanalysed the multiplex PCR reads using MiXCR and keeps one entry per CDR3 protein. The data contain a few hundred thousand distinct CDR3 sequences, around 15% of them seen just once; the ten biggest clones take up about 3.5%. Sequenced: blood. These receptors all come from a woman aged 35 to 49 with Graves' ophthalmopathy. CDR3s include the opening cysteine and the closing phenylalanine or tryptophan. Fields, in order: V gene, clone size, J gene, D gene, CDR3 DNA, CDR3 protein. A D gene is named only where the DNA matches it firmly. Size is stated for part of the rows, as once, few or many counts, or as a class when the clone is expanded.

>TRBV6-5|.|TRBJ2-7|.
TGTGCCAGCAGTTACTCTCTCCAGGGCGTCCGACCCTACGAGCAGTACTTC
CASSYSLQGVRPYEQYF
>TRBV6-5|.|TRBJ1-2|.
TGTGCCAGCAGTTACAGATCAAGACAGGACTATGGCTACACCTTC
CASSYRSRQDYGYTF
>TRBV5-1|few|TRBJ2-3|.
TGCGCCAGCAGCCCCGGAGGGGAGGGGGCTTTAGATACGCAGTATTTT
CASSPGGEGALDTQYF
>TRBV2|many|TRBJ1-3|.
TGTGCCAGCACTACTAGGATCTCTGGAAACACCATATATTTT
CASTTRISGNTIYF
>TRBV18|many|TRBJ2-3|TRBD2
TGTGCCAGCTCTGAGCGGGAGAAGGATACGCAGTATTTT
CASSEREKDTQYF
>TRBV14|few|TRBJ1-1|.
TGTGCCAGCAGCAAATCAGGGTATGAAGCTTTCTTT
CASSKSGYEAFF
>TRBV20-1|.|TRBJ2-2|.
TGCAGTGCTAGACTAGTTAGGGCCGGGGAGCTGTTTTTT
CSARLVRAGELFF
>TRBV2|many|TRBJ2-7|.
TGTGCCAGCCGTGGTTACTACGAGCAGTACTTC
CASRGYYEQYF
>TRBV6-1|.|TRBJ2-6|.
TGTGCCAGCAGCTACCGGGACACCGTCTCTGGGGCCAACGTCCTGACTTTC
CASSYRDTVSGANVLTF
>TRBV19|.|TRBJ2-6|.
TGTGCCAGTAATCCGGTCTCTGGGGCCAACGTCCTGACTTTC
CASNPVSGANVLTF
>TRBV12-5|.|TRBJ2-2|TRBD2
TGTGCTAGTGGTTTGAGTCCGACTAGCGTAACGGACACCAGGGAGCTGTTTTTT
CASGLSPTSVTDTRELFF
>TRBV11-2|many|TRBJ1-6|TRBD1
TGTGCCAGCAGCTTCAACAGGGGAGATAATTCACCCCTCCACTTT
CASSFNRGDNSPLHF
>TRBV4-1|.|TRBJ2-3|.
TGCGCCAGCAGCCAAGCCCCTGCAGGGGAAGGGGCAGATACGCAGTATTTT
CASSQAPAGEGADTQYF
>TRBV18|.|TRBJ2-6|TRBD1
TGTGCCAGCTCACCTAATTCCGGGACAGGGCACTCTGGGGCCAACGTCCTGACTTTC
CASSPNSGTGHSGANVLTF
>TRBV28|many|TRBJ2-5|.
TGTGCCAGCAACCCGCCCCCAGGGAGAGAGACCCAGTACTTC
CASNPPPGRETQYF
>TRBV9|few|TRBJ2-3|TRBD2
TGTGCCAGCAGCGTTTCTAGCGGGACTAGCACAGATACGCAGTATTTT
CASSVSSGTSTDTQYF
>TRBV20-1|.|TRBJ2-1|TRBD2
TGCAGTGCGCCGCTAGCGGGAAATGAGCAGTTCTTC
CSAPLAGNEQFF
>TRBV7-2|.|TRBJ2-7|TRBD2
TGTGCCAGCAGCTTAACTCTAGCGGGAGGGACCTACGAGCAGTACTTC
CASSLTLAGGTYEQYF
>TRBV5-1|many|TRBJ2-3|.
TGCGCCAGCAGCTTGGAGCTGGGTTTCTTGGACACAGATACGCAGTATTTT
CASSLELGFLDTDTQYF
>TRBV3-1|many|TRBJ2-5|.
TGTGCCAGCAGCCAAGTTACAGGGACCCAGTACTTC
CASSQVTGTQYF
>TRBV29-1|.|TRBJ1-1|TRBD1
TGCAGCGTTGACCCCAGGGGGGCCGCTAACACTGAAGCTTTCTTT
CSVDPRGAANTEAFF
>TRBV18|.|TRBJ2-2|.
TGTGCCAGCCTCAATACAGAACACCCCGCGAACACCGGGGAGCTGTTTTTT
CASLNTEHPANTGELFF
>TRBV20-1|.|TRBJ1-1|.
TGCAGTGCTAGACACCTGGGGTACACTGAAGCTTTCTTT
CSARHLGYTEAFF
>TRBV12-3/TRBV12-4|few|TRBJ2-1|.
TGTGCCAGCAGTTTAAGGACTAACTCCTACAATGAGCAGTTCTTC
CASSLRTNSYNEQFF
>TRBV18|many|TRBJ2-5|.
TGTGCCAGCTCCCCGCGGACGGAAGAGACCCAGTACTTC
CASSPRTEETQYF
>TRBV6-1|many|TRBJ2-7|TRBD1
TGTGCCAGCAGTTTGGGACAGACTTTATACGAGCAGTACTTC
CASSLGQTLYEQYF
>TRBV29-1|many|TRBJ2-5|.
TGCAGCGTTGAAGATCCACAGGCCCCCAGCCTAGAGACCCAGTACTTC
CSVEDPQAPSLETQYF
>TRBV4-1|few|TRBJ2-7|.
TGCGCCAGCAGCCAGGGCACATTGATTCACGAGCAGTACTTC
CASSQGTLIHEQYF
>TRBV2|many|TRBJ2-7|.
TGTGCCAGCAGCGACGAGGGGAGCTCCTACGAGCAGTACTTC
CASSDEGSSYEQYF
>TRBV28|many|TRBJ1-5|TRBD1
TGTGCCAGCAGTTTAAGGACAGGGCTTCAGCCCCAGCATTTT
CASSLRTGLQPQHF
>TRBV2|many|TRBJ2-7|TRBD2
TGTGCCAGCAGTGCCGGGACTAGCGGGAGTAAGCAGTACTTC
CASSAGTSGSKQYF
>TRBV19|.|TRBJ2-1|.
TGTGCCAGTAGTCAAGGGGGGCGTGTAGGTGAGCAGTTCTTC
CASSQGGRVGEQFF
>TRBV28|few|TRBJ1-2|.
TGTGCCAGCAGCCAGGCGGGGCATAACTATGGCTACACCTTC
CASSQAGHNYGYTF
>TRBV7-8|few|TRBJ2-4|TRBD1
TGTGCCAGCAGCTTAGGGACAGGATTAGCCAAAAACATTCAGTACTTC
CASSLGTGLAKNIQYF
>TRBV11-2|many|TRBJ2-3|.
TGTGCCAGCAGTGAGAATAAGGGTTATACAGATACGCAGTATTTT
CASSENKGYTDTQYF
>TRBV20-1|.|TRBJ1-6|TRBD1
TGCAGTGCTAGGGGGGACAGTTATCTTCGGCATTCACCCCTCCACTTT
CSARGDSYLRHSPLHF
>TRBV9|.|TRBJ1-2|TRBD1
TGTGCCAGCAGCTCTCATTTCGGGACAGATGGCTACACCTTC
CASSSHFGTDGYTF